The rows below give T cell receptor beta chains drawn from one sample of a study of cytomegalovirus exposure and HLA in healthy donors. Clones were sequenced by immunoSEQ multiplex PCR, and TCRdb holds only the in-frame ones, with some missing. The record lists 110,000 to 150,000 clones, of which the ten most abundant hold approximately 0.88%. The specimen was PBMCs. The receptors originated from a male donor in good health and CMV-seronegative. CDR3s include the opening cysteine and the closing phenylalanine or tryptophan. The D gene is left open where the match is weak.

CDR3: CASSLDLVSSYNSPLHF
J: TRBJ1-6
V: TRBV7-2
D: -

CDR3: CAWSGRDRGHSPLHF
J: TRBJ1-6
V: TRBV30
D: TRBD1

CDR3: CASRTGTGIGKLFF
J: TRBJ1-4
V: TRBV6-6
D: TRBD1

CDR3: CASIKGAREQYF
J: TRBJ2-7
V: TRBV28
D: TRBD1

CDR3: CASSYEPPQFGQPQHF
J: TRBJ1-5
V: TRBV6-5
D: -

CDR3: CASSFDGDEQYF
J: TRBJ2-7
V: TRBV5-1
D: -

CDR3: CASSQGGGGIAGYTF
J: TRBJ1-2
V: TRBV4-3
D: -

CDR3: CASSEERDNEQFF
J: TRBJ2-1
V: TRBV2
D: -

CDR3: CSGNSKTGGTSTEAFF
J: TRBJ1-1
V: TRBV29-1
D: TRBD1

CDR3: CASSRSYQFF
J: TRBJ2-1
V: TRBV28
D: -

CDR3: CAISEGQFYGYTF
J: TRBJ1-2
V: TRBV10-3
D: -

CDR3: CASRGLGPWLPFF
J: TRBJ2-1
V: TRBV2
D: TRBD2

CDR3: CASSWGDGELFF
J: TRBJ2-2
V: TRBV19
D: -

CDR3: CASSRLAGGITGELFF
J: TRBJ2-2
V: TRBV28
D: TRBD2

CDR3: CASSTIQGPNSNYGYTF
J: TRBJ1-2
V: TRBV7-9
D: TRBD1

CDR3: CAWRGLAGGLGTDTQYF
J: TRBJ2-3
V: TRBV30
D: TRBD2

CDR3: CASSSRTGTSTDTQYF
J: TRBJ2-3
V: TRBV5-1
D: TRBD1

CDR3: CSVETPGPVGETQYF
J: TRBJ2-5
V: TRBV29-1
D: -

CDR3: CASSTVQETQYF
J: TRBJ2-5
V: TRBV2
D: -

CDR3: CASSVAGGGRAFTDTQYF
J: TRBJ2-3
V: TRBV9
D: TRBD2

CDR3: CASSGTSGSPDTQYF
J: TRBJ2-3
V: TRBV9
D: TRBD2

CDR3: CASSPTRGTEAFF
J: TRBJ1-1
V: TRBV28
D: -

CDR3: CASSLGLAGGQETQYF
J: TRBJ2-5
V: TRBV27
D: TRBD2

CDR3: CASSVGTGVYEQYF
J: TRBJ2-7
V: TRBV11-3
D: TRBD1

CDR3: CASSFVGTGENSYEQYF
J: TRBJ2-7
V: TRBV28
D: TRBD1

CDR3: CASSGDRVSPLHF
J: TRBJ1-6
V: TRBV25-1
D: TRBD1

CDR3: CASSVGGGAGEKLFF
J: TRBJ1-4
V: TRBV9
D: -

CDR3: CASSYSNGGTQHF
J: TRBJ1-5
V: TRBV11-2
D: -

CDR3: CASSLLDFYGYTF
J: TRBJ1-2
V: TRBV7-7
D: -

CDR3: CASSVGGGSAETQYF
J: TRBJ2-5
V: TRBV9
D: -

CDR3: CASSGGWGLAGGPYEQYF
J: TRBJ2-7
V: TRBV7-9
D: TRBD2

CDR3: CAISGLDTDTQYF
J: TRBJ2-3
V: TRBV10-3
D: TRBD2

CDR3: CASSQGLLTNEKLFF
J: TRBJ1-4
V: TRBV4-1
D: -

CDR3: CASRPMGGNEQYF
J: -
V: TRBV28
D: TRBD2

CDR3: CSVGQNQETQYF
J: TRBJ2-5
V: TRBV29-1
D: -

CDR3: CASSFKETQYF
J: TRBJ2-5
V: TRBV5-1
D: -

CDR3: CASSLTAGAAYNEQFF
J: TRBJ2-1
V: TRBV7-2
D: TRBD2

CDR3: CASSVVSGTGAVNEQFF
J: TRBJ2-1
V: TRBV9
D: TRBD1

CDR3: CASSQMAGRTEAFF
J: TRBJ1-1
V: TRBV28
D: -

CDR3: CASNSGTGELFF
J: TRBJ2-2
V: TRBV7-9
D: TRBD2

CDR3: CASTQGLGVSETQYF
J: TRBJ2-5
V: TRBV7-9
D: -

CDR3: CAWGGEQGAGYGYTF
J: TRBJ1-2
V: TRBV30
D: TRBD1

CDR3: CAISEDRVGVGYTF
J: TRBJ1-2
V: TRBV10-3
D: TRBD1

CDR3: CASSLEATGNPTYEQYF
J: TRBJ2-7
V: TRBV7-9
D: -

CDR3: CASSRPSGTGTGELFF
J: TRBJ2-2
V: TRBV7-2
D: TRBD2

CDR3: CASSRMTGGAYGYTF
J: TRBJ1-2
V: TRBV5-6
D: TRBD1

CDR3: CASSFAGGQGTEAFF
J: TRBJ1-1
V: TRBV14
D: TRBD1

CDR3: CASSRLRLAGVVGWETQYF
J: TRBJ2-5
V: TRBV5-6
D: TRBD2

CDR3: CASSPWEGYIQYF
J: TRBJ2-4
V: TRBV25-1
D: TRBD2

CDR3: CASSFLTSDPNTGELFF
J: TRBJ2-2
V: TRBV27
D: TRBD2

CDR3: CASSWGGTHNEQFF
J: TRBJ2-1
V: TRBV25-1
D: TRBD2

CDR3: CASSQRLVSYNEQFF
J: TRBJ2-1
V: TRBV14
D: -

CDR3: CASSIDGTTARNYGYTF
J: TRBJ1-2
V: TRBV19
D: -

CDR3: CASSSPGGLQVNEQYF
J: TRBJ2-7
V: TRBV25-1
D: TRBD2

CDR3: CASSQDAGGQSEAFF
J: TRBJ1-1
V: TRBV4-2
D: -